The 27 T cell receptor beta chains given below trace back to one sample, sequenced in a study of TIL therapy for anti-PD-1-resistant metastatic lung cancer. The time point was: pre-treatment sample, taken before nivolumab and TIL therapy. This was the immunoSEQ v3 assay. The method was immunoSEQ multiplex PCR; TCRdb's version includes in-frame clones alone and lacks a portion of them. This sample carries over 10,000 clones, approximately 80% of them seen once, and the ten largest clones take around 10%. The sample consisted of blood, taken at baseline. All receptors come from a person aged 25-79 years with non-small cell lung cancer.

The genes are TRBV19 and TRBJ2-3, with 11 bases fitting TRBD2. The V gene end was trimmed by 8 bases and the J gene end by 2 bases; junction bases not matched to a gene: 9. Germline-derived CDR1 and CDR2 are LNHDA and SQIVND (reference sequence). The CDR3 has 16 amino acids. CDR3 in DNA: TGTGCCAGTCTTCCCGGGACTAGCGGAGCCACAGATACGCAGTATTTT. Its protein product is CASLPGTSGATDTQYF.

The DNA for the CDR3 is TGTGCCAGCAGCAAAAGGCGGACTAGCGGGAGCCCCCTCAATGAGCAGTTCTTC. Protein sequence: CASSKRRTSGSPLNEQFF. The rearrangement uses TRBV9 and TRBJ2-1; TRBD2 aligns across 13 bases. V dropped 4 bases and J dropped 6; count of bases not matched to a gene: 13. CDR1 is SGDLS and CDR2 is YYNGEE in the germline V gene. The CDR3 length is 18 residues. The full variable domain, its missing parts supplied by reference TRBV9 and TRBJ2-1, is DSGVTQTPKHLITATGQRVTLRCSPRSGDLSVYWYQQSLDQGLQFLIQYYNGEERAKGNILERFSAQQFPDLHSELNLSSLELGDSALYFCASSKRRTSGSPLNEQFFGPGTRLTVL.

This chain connects TRBV6-5 to TRBJ2-1; TRBD1 might be the D (5 bases). Germline V gene sequence: CDR1 MNHEY, CDR2 SVGAGI. Trimming took off 4 bases at V and 3 bases at J, with 16 bases between the two ends. This CDR3 contains 16 residues. CDR3 bases: TGTGCCAGCAGTTCCTTGACAGTCCTTGACTACAATGAGCAGTTCTTC. Its translation is CASSSLTVLDYNEQFF.

This clone was seen a handful of times. The V and J genes are TRBV19 and TRBJ2-1, with 7 bases lining up with TRBD2. The J segment lost 0 bases and the V segment lost 7 bases, leaving 3 bases of the junction unmatched. The CDR3 sequence is 14 residues long. CDR1 and CDR2 (germline): LNHDA, SQIVND (reference sequence). The CDR3 coding sequence is TGTGCCAGTAAAAGCGGGATCTCCTACAATGAGCAGTTCTTC. This sequence encodes CASKSGISYNEQFF.

The chain joins TRBV30 to TRBJ1-5, with D uncertain. V lost 0 bases and J lost 0, with 9 bases in between. The CDR3 consists of 15 residues. Germline values: CDR1 GTSNPN, CDR2 SVGIG (reference sequence). The CDR3 protein is CAWSVLGNSNQPQHF. CDR3 DNA: TGTGCCTGGAGTGTATTGGGGAATAGCAATCAGCCCCAGCATTTT. Using reference TRBV30 and TRBJ1-5 for the parts outside the CDR3, the full variable domain is SQTIHQWPATLVQPVGSPLSLECTVEGTSNPNLYWYRQAAGRGLQLLFYSVGIGQISSEVPQNLSASRPQDRQFILSSKKLLLSDSGFYLCAWSVLGNSNQPQHFGDGTRLSIL.

This rearrangement joins TRBV18 to TRBJ1-4; D ambiguous. The CDR3 spans 14 residues. Trimming shortened V by 3 bases and J by 8 bases, and 13 bases separated the two germline ends. The germline V gene has CDR1 KGHSH and CDR2 LQKENI. The CDR3 DNA sequence: TGTGCCAGCTCACCGTGGCAGGAGGGCGAAAAACTGTTTTTT. Its translation: CASSPWQEGEKLFF.

This clone has just a few counts. The chain couples TRBV4-2 to TRBJ2-7, with TRBD2 as a possible D gene (7 bases). V was clipped by 4 bases and J by 0 bases, with 16 bases between them. Germline CDR1 is LGHNA and CDR2 is YNFKEQ. The CDR3 extends over 16 amino acids. CDR3 amino acids: CASSLNLGGASYEQYF. The CDR3 nucleotides read TGTGCCAGCAGCCTTAATCTTGGGGGGGCCTCCTACGAGCAGTACTTC.

The chain employs TRBV25-1 and TRBJ2-1, with D possibly TRBD1 on 5 matching bases. The CDR3 is 13 amino acids. Germline assignment: CDR1 MGHDK and CDR2 SYGVNS. V was cut by 3 bases and J by 10 bases, with 13 bases left in between. The CDR3 spells CASSDRGATEQFF. The DNA of the CDR3 is TGTGCCAGCAGTGATCGTGGGGCGACCGAGCAGTTCTTC.

The CDR3 region has the DNA TGTGCCAGCAGCTTAGTAATTGATAGCGGGCGCACAGATACGCAGTATTTT. This codes for CASSLVIDSGRTDTQYF. The chain couples TRBV7-7 to TRBJ2-3; 7 bases are a match to TRBD2. The trim removed 1 base at V and 1 base at J, leaving 8 bases unmatched. The CDR3 runs to 17 residues. From germline, CDR1 is SSHAT and CDR2 FNYEAQ (reference sequence). Variable domain in full (rest from reference TRBV7-7 and TRBJ2-3): GAGVSQSPRYKVTKRGQDVTLRCDPISSHATLYWYQQALGQGPEFLTYFNYEAQPDKSGLPSDRFSAERPEGSISTLTIQRTEQRDSAMYRCASSLVIDSGRTDTQYFGPGTRLTVL.

This rearrangement joins TRBV27 to TRBJ2-7, with 8 bases aligning to TRBD1. The germline V gene has CDR1 MNHEY and CDR2 SMNVEV (reference sequence). The CDR3 covers 17 residues. Trimming took 2 bases from V and 2 from J; bases not matched to a gene: 11. The CDR3 DNA reads as TGTGCCAGCAGTTTAGGGACCCCATTGGACAGGGCCTACGAGCAGTACTTC. It is translated as CASSLGTPLDRAYEQYF.

The chain is built from TRBV27 and TRBJ1-4; D not resolved. The germline V and J ends were trimmed by 4 bases and 6 bases, with 12 bases remaining between them. CDR1 is MNHEY and CDR2 is SMNVEV in the germline V gene (reference sequence). The CDR3 has 14 residues. The CDR3 DNA follows: TGTGCCAGCAGTTCACCAGGATCGGATGAAAAACTGTTTTTT. This gives the protein CASSSPGSDEKLFF.

The J gene is TRBJ2-1, the V gene TRBV27; 9 bases align to TRBD2. The germline V gene has CDR1 MNHEY and CDR2 SMNVEV (reference sequence). The ends lost 5 bases at V and 7 bases at J; junction bases unmatched: 12. The CDR3 covers 16 residues. The chain's CDR3 is CASSGLAAGGENEQFF. CDR3 coding DNA: TGTGCCAGCAGTGGGTTGGCAGCGGGAGGCGAGAATGAGCAGTTCTTC.

This sequence joins TRBV7-2 and TRBJ2-1, with D uncertain. V shed 4 bases and J shed 12 bases, with 19 bases lying between them. Germline CDR1 reads SGHTA; CDR2 reads FQGNSA. The CDR3 sequence is 14 residues long. The CDR3 DNA reads TGTGCCAGCAGCTCTGCCAAAGGACCCCGCGGGCAGTTCTTC. This codes for CASSSAKGPRGQFF. The variable domain in full, with the rest retrieved from reference TRBV7-2 and TRBJ2-1, is GAGVSQSPSNKVTEKGKDVELRCDPISGHTALYWYRQSLGQGLEFLIYFQGNSAPDKSGLPSDRFSAERTGGSVSTLTIQRTQQEDSAVYLCASSSAKGPRGQFFGPGTRLTVL.

The chain couples TRBV6-6 to TRBJ2-5; 9 bases map to TRBD1. The closer fit of TRBJ2-7 to the DNA end suggests the J call may be wrong. Germline V gene lookup returns CDR1 MNHNY and CDR2 SVGAGI (reference sequence). The CDR3 covers 12 residues. The CDR3 here is CASADRGYEQYF. The CDR3, as DNA: TGTGCCAGCGCGGACAGGGGCTACGAGCAGTACTTC.

V gene TRBV11-2 combines with J gene TRBJ2-7; 11 bases map to TRBD2. With 1 base clipped from V and 7 bases from J, the junction kept 6 bases outside the gene matches. CDR1 and CDR2 (germline): SGHAT, FQNNGV. The CDR3 contains 15 residues. The CDR3 loop reads CASSLGSGGAREQYF. The DNA for the CDR3 is TGTGCCAGCAGCTTAGGTAGCGGGGGGGCCCGGGAGCAGTACTTC.

This clone was detected a few times. This chain links TRBV7-9 with TRBJ1-5, with TRBD1 as a possible D gene (5 bases). V gave up 0 bases and J gave up 0 bases, with 6 bases separating them. CDR1 is SEHNR and CDR2 is FQNEAQ in the germline V gene (reference sequence). CDR3 size: 15 residues. CDR3 protein: CASSLAGVSNQPQHF. CDR3 in DNA: TGTGCCAGCAGCTTAGCAGGGGTTAGCAATCAGCCCCAGCATTTT.

The J gene is TRBJ2-7, the V gene TRBV7-2; 7 bases map to TRBD2. Germline V lookup: CDR1 SGHTA, CDR2 FQGNSA. Trimming removed 5 bases from V and 5 bases from J; junction bases left unmatched: 15. The CDR3 totals 16 residues. Written as DNA, the CDR3 is TGTGCCAGCAGCGTTAAACTTCACGGACTAGGCAACGAGCAGTACTTC. This sequence encodes CASSVKLHGLGNEQYF.

The CDR3 is CASSYSGTSGTDTQYF. In nucleotides, the CDR3 is TGTGCCAGCAGTTACTCAGGGACTAGCGGAACAGATACGCAGTATTTT. The chain uses TRBV6-5 and TRBJ2-3, with TRBD2 matching over 11 bases. The CDR3 has 16 residues. Germline V gene data show CDR1 as MNHEY and CDR2 as SVGAGI. J gave up 3 bases and V 0 bases, and 2 bases lay outside the gene matches.

The V call is TRBV19, the J call TRBJ1-2; the D gene is possibly TRBD1 (5 bases). The V gene lost 7 bases and the J gene lost 0 bases, with 12 bases spanning the gap. The germline gives CDR1 LNHDA, CDR2 SQIVND (reference sequence). This CDR3 region has 14 residues. The CDR3 protein is CASTSGGANYGYTF. In DNA form, the CDR3 reads TGTGCCAGTACCTCTGGGGGGGCTAACTATGGCTACACCTTC.

There are a few counts of this clone. The V call is TRBV19, the J call TRBJ1-2; D possibly corresponds to TRBD1 (6 bases). The CDR3 loop spans 14 amino acids. Between the trimmed V and J ends, which lost 5 bases and 7 bases, there was a span of 17 bases. CDR1 LNHDA and CDR2 SQIVND come from the germline V gene (reference sequence). CDR3 amino acids: CASSRQGNSGGYTF. The DNA for the CDR3 is TGTGCCAGTAGTCGTCAGGGGAACTCTGGTGGCTACACCTTC. The variable domain in full, completed from reference TRBV19 and TRBJ1-2, reads DGGITQSPKYLFRKEGQNVTLSCEQNLNHDAMYWYRQDPGQGLRLIYYSQIVNDFQKGDIAEGYSVSREKKESFPLTVTSAQKNPTAFYLCASSRQGNSGGYTFGSGTRLTVV.

V is TRBV6-6 and J is TRBJ2-5; D not resolved. V lost 5 bases and J lost 5, with 15 bases in between. The CDR3 consists of 14 residues. Germline CDR1 reads MNHNY; CDR2 reads SVGAGI (reference sequence). CDR3 nucleotides: TGTGCCAGCAGTCCCGAAGCCCATGGGGAGACCCAGTACTTC. Its translation: CASSPEAHGETQYF.

V usage is TRBV10-1 and J usage is TRBJ2-3; D gene unclear. The V gene lost 7 bases and the J gene lost 3 bases, with 8 bases spanning the gap. In germline, CDR1 is WNHNN, CDR2 SYGVQD (reference sequence). This CDR3 has 12 residues. The DNA of the CDR3 is TGCGCCAGCACCACCGAGACAGATACGCAGTATTTT. Residues: CASTTETDTQYF.

The chain is built from TRBV6-5 and TRBJ2-1; D assignment may be TRBD1 or TRBD2 (5 bases each). Germline V gene lookup returns CDR1 MNHEY and CDR2 SVGAGI. The CDR3 runs to 15 residues. Trimming shortened V by 1 base and J by 6 bases, and 13 bases separated the two germline ends. CDR3 loop: CASSYFSGTSNEQFF. The DNA for the CDR3 is TGTGCCAGCAGTTACTTCTCCGGGACCAGCAATGAGCAGTTCTTC.

The chain is built from TRBV6-4 and TRBJ2-1; tentatively, D is TRBD2 (5 bases). CDR3 size: 13 residues. With 0 bases removed from V and 5 bases from J, the gap between germline ends came to 5 bases. The germline gives CDR1 MRHNA, CDR2 SNTAGT. CDR3 sequence reads: CASSDSSDNEQFF. For the CDR3, the DNA is TGTGCCAGCAGTGACTCTAGCGACAATGAGCAGTTCTTC.

This rearrangement joins TRBV13 to TRBJ2-4; 7 nucleotides agree with TRBD2. V trimming: 6 bases; J trimming: 6 bases; junction bases outside the gene matches: 5. The CDR3 runs 13 residues. Germline assignment: CDR1 PRHDT and CDR2 FYEKMQ (reference sequence). The chain's CDR3 is CASRGGPGNIQYF. CDR3 DNA sequence: TGTGCCAGCAGGGGAGGGCCTGGAAACATTCAGTACTTC.

V usage is TRBV5-1 and J usage is TRBJ2-1; 11 bases map to TRBD2. Germline-derived CDR1 and CDR2 are SGHRS and YFSETQ. With 2 bases clipped from V and 3 bases from J, the junction kept 4 bases outside the gene matches. This CDR3 region has 16 residues. The CDR3 DNA sequence: TGCGCCAGCAGCTTAAGACTAGCGGGAAGCTACAATGAGCAGTTCTTC. It specifies CASSLRLAGSYNEQFF. The full variable domain, in which reference TRBV5-1 and TRBJ2-1 provide the parts outside the CDR3, is KAGVTQTPRYLIKTRGQQVTLSCSPISGHRSVSWYQQTPGQGLQFLFEYFSETQRNKGNFPGRFSGRQFSNSRSEMNVSTLELGDSALYLCASSLRLAGSYNEQFFGPGTRLTVL.

About this clone: One end of the junction is discordant with germline, which a read error may explain. This rearrangement joins TRBV7-6 to TRBJ1-5, with D possibly matching TRBD1 (5 bases). CDR3 length: 16 residues. CDR1 and CDR2 from the germline V gene are SGHVS and FNYEAQ. The CDR3 sequence: CASSLADGANNQPQHF. The CDR3 coding sequence is TGTGCCAGCAGCCTAGCAGACGGGGCCAACAATCAGCCCCAGCATTTT.